This T cell receptor beta chain originates from a study of T cell responses to AZD1222 COVID-19 vaccine. Study observations and caveats: Unmutated regions of variants are reportedly targeted by nearly half of spike-specific TCRs.

Here immunoSEQ multiplex PCR was the method, and the copy in TCRdb shows in-frame clones only, minus some. This table holds about 150,000 clones, roughly 90% found once. V gave up 0 bases and J gave up 3 bases; unmatched junction bases: 4. The V gene's germline CDR1 is SGHTA and CDR2 FQGNSA. The CDR3 extends over 17 amino acids. With respect to this clone: The antigen is not known.

This sequence was found in an adult who received the AZD1222 COVID-19 vaccine. V is TRBV7-2 and J is TRBJ2-7; 14 bases map to TRBD2. The sequencing used peripheral blood, collected 28 days after the second AZD1222 dose. This CDR3 is CASSLARTSGRNYEQYF. CDR3 in DNA: TGTGCCAGCAGCTTAGCGCGGACTAGCGGGAGGAACTACGAGCAGTACTTC. Supplemented by reference TRBV7-2 and TRBJ2-7, the full variable domain reads GAGVSQSPSNKVTEKGKDVELRCDPISGHTALYWYRQSLGQGLEFLIYFQGNSAPDKSGLPSDRFSAERTGGSVSTLTIQRTQQEDSAVYLCASSLARTSGRNYEQYFGPGTRLTVT.